At least ten counts were recorded for the clone carrying this T cell receptor beta chain. Trimming took 1 base from V and 6 from J, leaving 12 bases between them. CDR3 length equals 14 residues. Germline loops: CDR1 LGHDT, CDR2 YNNKEL (reference sequence). The record originates from a study of early T cells in non-severe SARS-CoV-2 infection. MiXCR, run by TCRdb on the 5' RACE reads, gives a single entry per CDR3 protein. This sample has more than 80,000 distinct CDR3 sequences; more than 9.5% occur once, and the top ten carry roughly 5%. This sequence originates from an adult who was a healthcare worker with PCR-confirmed SARS-CoV-2 infection or an uninfected control (not recorded which). The V and J genes are TRBV3-1 and TRBJ1-1; D gene unclear. Input material: whole blood. DNA of the CDR3: TGTGCCAGCAGCCAAGGGCAGCCGACCTCTGAAGCTTTCTTT. As protein: CASSQGQPTSEAFF.